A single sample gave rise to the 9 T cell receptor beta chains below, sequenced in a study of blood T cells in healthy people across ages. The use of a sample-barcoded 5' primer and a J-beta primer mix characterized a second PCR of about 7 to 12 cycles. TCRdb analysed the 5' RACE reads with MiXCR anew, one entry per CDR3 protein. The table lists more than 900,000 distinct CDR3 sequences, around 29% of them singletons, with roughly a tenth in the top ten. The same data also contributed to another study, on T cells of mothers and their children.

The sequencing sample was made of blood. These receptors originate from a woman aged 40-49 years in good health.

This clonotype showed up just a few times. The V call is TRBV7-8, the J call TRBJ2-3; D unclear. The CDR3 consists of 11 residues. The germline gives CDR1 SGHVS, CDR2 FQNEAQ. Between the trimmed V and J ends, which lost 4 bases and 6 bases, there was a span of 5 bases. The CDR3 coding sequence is TGTGCCAGCAGCTGGTTGGATACGCAGTATTTT. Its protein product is CASSWLDTQYF.

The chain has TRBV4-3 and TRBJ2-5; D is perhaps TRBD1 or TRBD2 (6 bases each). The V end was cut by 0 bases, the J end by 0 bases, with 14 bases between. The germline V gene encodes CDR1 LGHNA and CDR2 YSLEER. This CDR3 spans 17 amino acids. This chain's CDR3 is CASSQDGRGRYQETQYF. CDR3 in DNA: TGCGCCAGCAGCCAAGATGGAAGGGGGAGGTACCAAGAGACCCAGTACTTC.

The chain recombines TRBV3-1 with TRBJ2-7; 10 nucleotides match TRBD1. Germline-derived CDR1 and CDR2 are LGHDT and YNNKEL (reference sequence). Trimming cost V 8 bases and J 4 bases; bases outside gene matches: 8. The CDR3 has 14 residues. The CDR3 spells CASGRGTGAYEQYF. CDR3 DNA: TGTGCCAGCGGCCGCGGGACAGGGGCTTACGAGCAGTACTTC.

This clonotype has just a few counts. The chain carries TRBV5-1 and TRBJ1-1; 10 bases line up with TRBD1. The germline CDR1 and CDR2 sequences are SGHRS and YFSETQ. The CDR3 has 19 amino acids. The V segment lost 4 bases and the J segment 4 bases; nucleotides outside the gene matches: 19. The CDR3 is CASSTGRQDRGRGGTEAFF. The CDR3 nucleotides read TGCGCCAGCAGCACCGGGCGGCAGGACAGGGGGAGAGGGGGCACTGAAGCTTTCTTT.

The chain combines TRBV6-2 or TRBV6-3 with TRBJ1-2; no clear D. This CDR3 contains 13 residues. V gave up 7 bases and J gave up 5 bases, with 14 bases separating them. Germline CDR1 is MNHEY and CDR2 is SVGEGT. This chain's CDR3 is CASIHSPGYGYTF. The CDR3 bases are TGTGCCAGCATACACTCCCCTGGATATGGCTACACCTTC.

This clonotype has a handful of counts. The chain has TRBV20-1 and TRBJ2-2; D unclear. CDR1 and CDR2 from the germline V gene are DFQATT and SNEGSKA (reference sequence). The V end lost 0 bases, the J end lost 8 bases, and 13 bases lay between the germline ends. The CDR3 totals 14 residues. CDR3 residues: CSARDQGFAGELFF. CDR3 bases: TGCAGTGCTAGAGATCAAGGGTTCGCGGGGGAGCTGTTTTTT.

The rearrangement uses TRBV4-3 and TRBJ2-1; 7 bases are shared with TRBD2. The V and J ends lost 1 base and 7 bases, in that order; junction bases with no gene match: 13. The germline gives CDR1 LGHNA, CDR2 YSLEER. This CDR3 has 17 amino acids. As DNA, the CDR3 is TGCGCCAGCAGCCAAGGTAGTGGACTAGATATAGGTAATGAGCAGTTCTTC. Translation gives CASSQGSGLDIGNEQFF.

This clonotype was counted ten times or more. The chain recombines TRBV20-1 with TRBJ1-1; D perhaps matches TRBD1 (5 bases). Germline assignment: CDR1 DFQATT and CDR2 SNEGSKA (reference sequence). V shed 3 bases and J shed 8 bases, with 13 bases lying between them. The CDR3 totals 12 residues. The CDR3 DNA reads TGCAGTGCTAGTATTGGGCAGGGCGAAGCTTTCTTT. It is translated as CSASIGQGEAFF.

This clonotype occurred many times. The CDR3 protein is CATSALDRAIEGGELFF. In DNA form, the CDR3 reads TGTGCCACCAGTGCCCTCGACAGGGCGATCGAGGGCGGGGAGCTGTTTTTT. This chain connects TRBV24-1 to TRBJ2-2, with 7 bases aligning to TRBD1. The trim removed 5 bases at V and 7 bases at J, leaving 15 bases unmatched. CDR3 length: 17 amino acids. Looked up from germline, CDR1 is KGHDR and CDR2 is SFDVKD.